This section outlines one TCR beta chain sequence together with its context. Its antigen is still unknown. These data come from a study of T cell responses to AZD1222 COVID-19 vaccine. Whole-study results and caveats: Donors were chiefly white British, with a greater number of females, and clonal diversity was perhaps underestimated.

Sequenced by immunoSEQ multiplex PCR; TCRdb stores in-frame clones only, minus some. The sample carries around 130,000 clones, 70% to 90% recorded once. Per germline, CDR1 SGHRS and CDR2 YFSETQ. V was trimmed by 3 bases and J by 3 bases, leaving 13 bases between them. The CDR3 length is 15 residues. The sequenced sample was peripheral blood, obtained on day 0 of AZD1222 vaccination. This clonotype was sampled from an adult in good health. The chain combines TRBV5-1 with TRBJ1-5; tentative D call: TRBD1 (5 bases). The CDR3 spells CASSWDGAINQPQHF. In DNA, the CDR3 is TGCGCCAGCAGCTGGGACGGGGCGATCAATCAGCCCCAGCATTTT.